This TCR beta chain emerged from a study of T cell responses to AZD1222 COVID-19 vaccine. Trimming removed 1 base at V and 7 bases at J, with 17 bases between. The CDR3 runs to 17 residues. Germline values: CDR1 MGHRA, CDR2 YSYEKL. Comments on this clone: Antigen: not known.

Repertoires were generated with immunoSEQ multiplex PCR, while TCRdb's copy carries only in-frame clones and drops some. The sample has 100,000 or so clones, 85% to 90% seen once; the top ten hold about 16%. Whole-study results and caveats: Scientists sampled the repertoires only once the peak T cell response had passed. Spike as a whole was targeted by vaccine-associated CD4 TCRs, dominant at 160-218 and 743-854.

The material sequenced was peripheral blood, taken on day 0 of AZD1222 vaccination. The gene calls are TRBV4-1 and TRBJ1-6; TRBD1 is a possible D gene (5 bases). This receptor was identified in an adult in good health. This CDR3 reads CASSQGDLGRLNSPLHF. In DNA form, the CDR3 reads TGCGCCAGCAGCCAAGGGGACCTGGGACGTCTGAATTCACCCCTCCACTTT.